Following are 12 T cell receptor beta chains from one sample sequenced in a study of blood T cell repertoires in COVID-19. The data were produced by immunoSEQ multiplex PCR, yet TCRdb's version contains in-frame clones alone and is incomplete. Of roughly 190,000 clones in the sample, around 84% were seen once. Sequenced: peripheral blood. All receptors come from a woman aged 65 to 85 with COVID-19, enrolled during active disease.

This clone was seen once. CDR3 sequence reads: CASRPPNPRDTEAFF. The CDR3, as DNA: TGTGCCAGCCGGCCACCTAACCCCCGGGACACTGAAGCTTTCTTT. The chain is built from TRBV6-6 and TRBJ1-1; D remains unclear. Trimming left V 8 bases short and J 3 bases short, with 19 bases between. The CDR3 contains 15 residues. Looked up from germline, CDR1 is MNHNY and CDR2 is SVGAGI (reference sequence).

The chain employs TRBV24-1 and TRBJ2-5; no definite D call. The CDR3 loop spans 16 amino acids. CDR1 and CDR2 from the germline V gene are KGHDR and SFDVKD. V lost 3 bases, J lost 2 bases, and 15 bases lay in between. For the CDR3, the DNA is TGTGCCACCAGTGATCCAGGCGAGACATGGCAAGAGACCCAGTACTTC. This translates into CATSDPGETWQETQYF.

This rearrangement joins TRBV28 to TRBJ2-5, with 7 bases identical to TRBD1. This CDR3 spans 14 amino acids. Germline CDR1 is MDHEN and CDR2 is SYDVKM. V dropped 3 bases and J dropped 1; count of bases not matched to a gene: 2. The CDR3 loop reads CASSLGTAQETQYF. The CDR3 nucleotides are TGTGCCAGCAGTTTGGGGACAGCCCAAGAGACCCAGTACTTC. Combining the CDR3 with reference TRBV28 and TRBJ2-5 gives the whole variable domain DVKVTQSSRYLVKRTGEKVFLECVQDMDHENMFWYRQDPGLGLRLIYFSYDVKMKEKGDIPEGYSVSREKKERFSLILESASTNQTSMYLCASSLGTAQETQYFGPGTRLLVL.

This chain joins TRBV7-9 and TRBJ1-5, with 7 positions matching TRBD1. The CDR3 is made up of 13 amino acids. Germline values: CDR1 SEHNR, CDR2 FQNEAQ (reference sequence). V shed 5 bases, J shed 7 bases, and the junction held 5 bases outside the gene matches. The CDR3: CASSRTGEQPQHF. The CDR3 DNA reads TGTGCCAGCAGCAGGACAGGCGAGCAGCCCCAGCATTTT.

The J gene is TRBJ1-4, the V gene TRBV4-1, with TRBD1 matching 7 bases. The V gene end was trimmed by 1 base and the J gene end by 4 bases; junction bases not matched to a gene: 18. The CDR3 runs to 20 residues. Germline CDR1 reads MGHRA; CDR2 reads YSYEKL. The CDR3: CASSQARTGFSLGSNEKLFF. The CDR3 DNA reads TGCGCCAGCAGCCAAGCAAGGACAGGCTTCAGTCTCGGTAGTAATGAAAAACTGTTTTTT.

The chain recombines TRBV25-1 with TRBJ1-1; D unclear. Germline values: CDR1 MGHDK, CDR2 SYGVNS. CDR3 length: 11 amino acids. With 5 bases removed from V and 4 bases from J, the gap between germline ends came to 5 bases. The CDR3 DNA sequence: TGTGCCAGCAGTTGGAGCACTGAAGCTTTCTTT. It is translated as CASSWSTEAFF. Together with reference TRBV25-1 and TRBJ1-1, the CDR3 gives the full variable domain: EADIYQTPRYLVIGTGKKITLECSQTMGHDKMYWYQQDPGMELHLIHYSYGVNSTEKGDLSSESTVSRIRTEHFPLTLESARPSHTSQYLCASSWSTEAFFGQGTRLTVV.

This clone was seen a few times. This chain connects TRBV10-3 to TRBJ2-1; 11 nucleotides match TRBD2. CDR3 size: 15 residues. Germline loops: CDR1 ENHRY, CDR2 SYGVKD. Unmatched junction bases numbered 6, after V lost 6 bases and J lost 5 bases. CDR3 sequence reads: CAIRVGTSGNNEQFF. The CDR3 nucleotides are TGTGCCATCAGAGTCGGGACTAGCGGAAACAATGAGCAGTTCTTC.

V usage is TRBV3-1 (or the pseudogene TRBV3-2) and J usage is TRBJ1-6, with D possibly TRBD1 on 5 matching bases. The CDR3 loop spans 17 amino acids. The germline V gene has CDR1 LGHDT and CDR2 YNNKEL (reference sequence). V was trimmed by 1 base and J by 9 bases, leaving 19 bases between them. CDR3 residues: CASSQVSSSGLGSPLHF. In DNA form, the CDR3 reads TGTGCCAGCAGCCAAGTATCAAGTTCAGGGCTAGGTTCACCCCTCCACTTT.

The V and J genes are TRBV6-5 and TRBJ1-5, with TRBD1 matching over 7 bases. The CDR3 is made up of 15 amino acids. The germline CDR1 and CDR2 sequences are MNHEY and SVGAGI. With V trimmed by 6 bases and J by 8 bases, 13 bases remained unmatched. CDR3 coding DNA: TGTGCCAGCAGGGCAGCGGACAGGCCAACAAAGCCCCAGCATTTT. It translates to CASRAADRPTKPQHF.

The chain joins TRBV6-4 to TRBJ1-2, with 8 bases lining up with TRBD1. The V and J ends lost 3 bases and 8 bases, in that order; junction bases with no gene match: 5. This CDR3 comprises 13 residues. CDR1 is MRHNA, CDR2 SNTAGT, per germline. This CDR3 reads CASSDTGGEGYTF. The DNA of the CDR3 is TGTGCCAGCAGTGATACAGGGGGAGAAGGCTACACCTTC.

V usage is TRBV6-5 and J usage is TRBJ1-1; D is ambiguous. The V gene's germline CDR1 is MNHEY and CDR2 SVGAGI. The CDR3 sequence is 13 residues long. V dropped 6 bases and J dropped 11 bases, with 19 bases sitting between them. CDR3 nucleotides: TGTGCCAGCAGCACCATCCGTGTTGGGCTGGCTTTCTTT. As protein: CASSTIRVGLAFF.

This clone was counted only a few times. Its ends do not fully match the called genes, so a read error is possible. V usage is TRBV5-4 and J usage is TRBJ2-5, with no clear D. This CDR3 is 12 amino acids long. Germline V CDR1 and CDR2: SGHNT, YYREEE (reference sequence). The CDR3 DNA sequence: TGTGCCAGCAGCAAAAGGCAAGAGGCCCAGTACTTC. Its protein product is CASSKRQEAQYF.